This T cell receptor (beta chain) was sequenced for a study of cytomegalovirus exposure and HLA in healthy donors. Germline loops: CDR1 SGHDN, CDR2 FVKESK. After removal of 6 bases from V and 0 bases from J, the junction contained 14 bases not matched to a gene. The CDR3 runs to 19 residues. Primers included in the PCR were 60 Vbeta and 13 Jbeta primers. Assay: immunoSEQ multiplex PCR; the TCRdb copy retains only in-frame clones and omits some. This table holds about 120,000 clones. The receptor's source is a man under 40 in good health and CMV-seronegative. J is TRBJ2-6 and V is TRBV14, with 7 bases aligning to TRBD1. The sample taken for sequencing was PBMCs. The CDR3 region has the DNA TGTGCCAGCAGAGGAACACAGGGGCTACTTAACTCTGGGGCCAACGTCCTGACTTTC. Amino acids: CASRGTQGLLNSGANVLTF.